The T cell receptor (beta chain) described here comes from a study of technical replicates of blood from a few donors. Profiling relied on immunoSEQ multiplex PCR, and the TCRdb table lists in-frame clones only, not all of them. The sample yields about 79,000 clones, approximately 92% seen once. This clone was seen only once. Specimen: T cells isolated from PBMCs. The sequence was collected from a human donor in good health. Some clones in this sample may be carry-over from other donors' samples.

CDR3 amino acids: CASSTPVRETQYF. In DNA, the CDR3 is TGTGCCAGTAGTACCCCCGTACGGGAGACCCAGTACTTC. This chain connects TRBV19 to TRBJ2-5; D is unclear. This CDR3 has 13 residues. V lost 4 bases, J lost 5 bases, and 11 bases lay in between. The germline V gene encodes CDR1 LNHDA and CDR2 SQIVND (reference sequence). The whole variable domain, filled in from reference TRBV19 and TRBJ2-5, reads DGGITQSPKYLFRKEGQNVTLSCEQNLNHDAMYWYRQDPGQGLRLIYYSQIVNDFQKGDIAEGYSVSREKKESFPLTVTSAQKNPTAFYLCASSTPVRETQYFGPGTRLLVL.